What follows is one T cell receptor (beta chain) and its context. This clonotype has ten or more counts. Its antigen remains undetermined. No quality values exist for individual bases; no much larger clone is one base distant. The adjacent samples were made up of nontumor breast tissue that surrounded the tumor. This record belongs to a study of breast tumors, draining lymph nodes, adjacent tissues (dated by TCRdb to the mid-2010s). The study in broad terms: TCR beta repertoires were compared across tumor, adjacent nontumor tissue and axillary lymph nodes obtained from breast cancer patients. In human breast cancer, the study set out to evaluate how tumor, surrounding tissue and draining lymph node repertoires relate to one another and whether T cells may move between these sites. The research as a whole found: The similarity between tumor and nontumor tissue repertoires was significantly greater in luminal-like breast cancer than in basal-like breast cancer. A scenario in which most tumor T cells derive from the lymph node and then expand within tumor tissue was judged to be consistent with the data. T-cell repertoire diversity in tumors was found to be lower than in lymph nodes but higher than in nontumor tissue, and preferential V and J gene usage was observed. Rather than being directly demonstrated, the conclusion that tumor T cells originate in lymph nodes was presented as consistent with a hypothesis.

The trim is 1 base for V and 7 bases for J, with a gap of 8 bases between the germline ends. CDR1 and CDR2 are read off the germline V gene as MNHEY and SVGEGT. From the cysteine up to the phenylalanine, the CDR3 has a length of 14 residues. Of all the DNA, just the CDR3 is kept, 42 bases in frame from base 1. The sequencer was an Illumina HiSeq 2000. TCR beta chain libraries were generated through multiplex PCR amplification. The amplified TCR beta chain products were analyzed by high-throughput sequencing. In TCRdb, the public reads were trimmed at Q25 with fastp and aligned with MiXCR, with productive beta chains retained. Each record represents a unique CDR3 protein, reported with the most common genes and DNA among its rows. Within this sample are about 14,000 distinct CDR3 sequences, with roughly three fifths of them counted one time only. Approximately 30% of the sample is held by the ten biggest clonotypes.

The receptor was isolated from a female donor with breast cancer. Some clones in this sample may be carry-over from other donors' samples. The V and J genes are TRBV6-2 or TRBV6-3 and TRBJ1-6; there is no confident call for the D gene. Sequenced: tumor-adjacent breast tissue. The sequence in DNA is TGTGCCAGCAGTTACTTTTCGGAAAATTCACCCCTCCACTTT. Its protein product is CASSYFSENSPLHF.